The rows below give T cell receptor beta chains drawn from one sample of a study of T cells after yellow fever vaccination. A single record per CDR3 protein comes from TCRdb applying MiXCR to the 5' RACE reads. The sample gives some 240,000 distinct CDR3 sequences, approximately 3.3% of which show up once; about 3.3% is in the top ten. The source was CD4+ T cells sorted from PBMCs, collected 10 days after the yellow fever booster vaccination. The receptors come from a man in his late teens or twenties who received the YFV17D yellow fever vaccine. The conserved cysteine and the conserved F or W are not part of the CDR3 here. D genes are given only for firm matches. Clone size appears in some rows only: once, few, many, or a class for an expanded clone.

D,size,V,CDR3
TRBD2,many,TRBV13,ASSSPGAGGPDTQY
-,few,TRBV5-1,ASSLEAWDGYT
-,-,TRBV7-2,ASSLVAGQTEAF
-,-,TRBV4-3,ASSPTGQIGSEKLF
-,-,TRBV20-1,SAGETRGDWGTQY
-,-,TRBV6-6,ASRTSLAGSTDTQY
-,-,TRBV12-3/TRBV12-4,ASSPRVDAGELF
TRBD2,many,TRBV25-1,ASSETSGVRETQY
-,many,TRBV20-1,SARDLQREAF
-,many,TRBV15,ATSRETVQETQY
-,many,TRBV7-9,ASSLAAGRTAKNIQY
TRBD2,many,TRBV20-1,SAPPSGGPAYTQY
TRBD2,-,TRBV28,ASSLGLAGGTKNIQY
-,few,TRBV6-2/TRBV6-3,ASSLWGDRGYGETQY
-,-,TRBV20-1,SAPGNTGELF
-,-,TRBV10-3,AISLTGNRDGYT
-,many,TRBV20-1,SALPGNTEAF
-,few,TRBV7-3,ASSLGGAISTQY
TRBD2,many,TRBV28,ASSQLGAGGLMKNYNEQF
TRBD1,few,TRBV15,ATSRSKGAVETQY
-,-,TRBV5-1,ASSRGSTVSGNTIY
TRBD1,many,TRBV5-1,ASSGLGQGVSGELF
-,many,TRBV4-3,ASSQGVPTGGNTIY
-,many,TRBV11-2,ASSFVQETQY
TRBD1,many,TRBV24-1,ATARQGAGEQF
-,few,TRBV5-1,ASSHGQKNTEAF
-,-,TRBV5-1,ASSLVRARNSPLH
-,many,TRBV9,ASSPQGANVLT
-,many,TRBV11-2,ASSLSQDTGELF
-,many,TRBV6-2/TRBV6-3,ASSYSSRGRPPKPQH
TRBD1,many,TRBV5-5,ASSGRTGAGNTIY
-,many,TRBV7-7,ASSILPTNEQF
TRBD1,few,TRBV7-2,ASSLGRTGPYEQY
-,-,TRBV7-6,ASSQTPGGGYT
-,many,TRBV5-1,ASSLDPGAYNSPLH
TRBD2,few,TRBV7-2,ASSLFGTRGAQETQY
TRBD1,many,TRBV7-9,ASSLPTGITSYNEQF
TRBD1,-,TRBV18,ASSPPGTARTQY
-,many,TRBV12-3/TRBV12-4,ASSSSGTYGYT
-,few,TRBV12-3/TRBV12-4,ASSTRGSNEKLF
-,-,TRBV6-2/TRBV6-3,ASRKRWSSYNEQF
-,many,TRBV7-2,ASSSHSWRGRMETQY
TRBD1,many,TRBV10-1,ATSPQGVRETQY
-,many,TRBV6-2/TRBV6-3,ASSRNRDGNGYT
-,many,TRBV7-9,ASSPTTVSPLH
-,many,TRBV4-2,ASSQYGRANYGYT
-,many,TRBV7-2,ASSLRGEQPQH
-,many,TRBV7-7,ASSPAGRGNYEQY
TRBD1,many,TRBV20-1,SASSGQGAQPQH
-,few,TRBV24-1,ATSDEPPEETQY
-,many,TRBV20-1,SACPAVGGHEQY
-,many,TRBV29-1,SVHRGPRGYGYT
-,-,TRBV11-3,ASSLGLQGGELF
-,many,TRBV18,ASSPFGQPQH
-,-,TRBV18,ASSNAKGHLAEAF
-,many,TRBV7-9,ASSLGGTYGYT
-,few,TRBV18,ASSARVDSSSYNEQF
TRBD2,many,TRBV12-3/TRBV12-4,ASGWTSLNGQF
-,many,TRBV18,ASSPRSQETQY